This T cell receptor (beta chain) was identified in a study of T-cell reconstitution after alpha-beta-depleted transplantation in children. A TCRbeta library incorporating unique molecular identifiers was prepared. TCRdb reanalysed the PCR reads using MiXCR and keeps one entry per CDR3 protein. The table includes about 610,000 distinct CDR3 sequences, 10% to 13% detected once. This clonotype was picked up a small number of times. Germline CDR1 reads SGHTA; CDR2 reads FQGTGA. The ends were cut back, 7 bases at V and 5 bases at J, with 17 bases in the middle. The CDR3 sequence is 15 residues long. The sequence was obtained from a human donor who donated a stem cell graft to a child with acute myeloid leukemia. The chain employs TRBV7-3 and TRBJ2-2; TRBD2 might be the D (6 bases). The sequencing used PBMCs from the stem cell graft donor, collected from the stem cell graft. Written as DNA, the CDR3 is TGTGCCAGCATCAGCCACGGGAGCCCTACCGGGGAGCTGTTTTTT. This codes for CASISHGSPTGELFF.